Shown below are 8 T cell receptor beta chains from a single sample sequenced in a study of metastatic and nonmetastatic thyroid tumors. MiXCR reprocessed the PCR reads for TCRdb. Altogether around 23,000 clones are present, 20% to 25% being singletons, with the ten largest covering roughly 24%. Thyroid surgery was preceded by no treatment in any patient. Material for sequencing was blood. The receptors stem from a male donor with papillary thyroid cancer or a benign thyroid nodule (not recorded which). Some clones in this sample may be carry-over from other donors' samples.

This clone was recorded many times. This chain uses TRBV2 with TRBJ2-2; no definite D call. The CDR3 is 13 amino acids. Trimming pared 9 bases from V and 4 bases from J, leaving 12 bases between. Germline-derived CDR1 and CDR2 are SNHLY and FYNNEI. The CDR3 DNA is TGTGCCAGTTCGAGAGACTTCACCGGGGAGCTGTTTTTT. As protein: CASSRDFTGELFF.

Ten or more counts support this clone. The V call is TRBV11-2, the J call TRBJ1-4; no reliable D call. The CDR3 runs to 15 residues. The V end lost 4 bases, the J end lost 5 bases, and 14 bases lay between the germline ends. Looked up from germline, CDR1 is SGHAT and CDR2 is FQNNGV. The CDR3 sequence is CASSSSGVPNEKLFF. The CDR3 region has the DNA TGTGCCAGCAGCTCCAGTGGGGTCCCAAATGAAAAACTGTTTTTT.

This clone appeared a few times. The chain carries TRBV13 and TRBJ2-7, with 8 bases lining up with TRBD2. This CDR3 is built from 18 residues. The germline CDR1 and CDR2 sequences are PRHDT and FYEKMQ (reference sequence). With 4 bases clipped from V and 0 bases from J, the junction kept 14 bases outside the gene matches. The CDR3 is CASSSKMDSGMFSYEQYF. CDR3 nucleotide sequence: TGTGCCAGCAGCTCCAAGATGGATAGCGGGATGTTCTCCTACGAGCAGTACTTC.

This clone was picked up a small number of times. A junction end diverges from the germline sequence, so it may reflect a read error. The chain links TRBV11-3 to TRBJ2-7; 9 bases fit TRBD1. Germline-derived CDR1 and CDR2 are SGHNT and YENEEA. The CDR3 runs to 14 residues. The CDR3 spells CAISSGTGTYDQYF. The DNA of the CDR3 is TGTGCCATCAGCTCCGGGACAGGGACCTACGATCAGTACTTC. The variable domain in full, with the rest retrieved from reference TRBV11-3 and TRBJ2-7, is EAGVVQSPRYKIIEKKQPVAFWCNPISGHNTLYWYLQNLGQGPELLIRYENEEAVDDSQLPKDRFSAERLKGVDSTLKIQPAELGDSAVYLCAISSGTGTYDQYFGPGTRLTVT.

This clone is judged medium-sized. The chain combines TRBV4-1 with TRBJ2-7, with 7 bases identical to TRBD2. V lost 4 bases, J lost 4 bases, and 13 bases stayed unmatched. The CDR3 runs 16 residues. Germline-derived CDR1 and CDR2 are MGHRA and YSYEKL. The DNA for the CDR3 is TGCGCCAGCAGCCCTGTAGCGGGTCCCGACCCTTACGAGCAGTACTTC. Translated, it gives CASSPVAGPDPYEQYF.

This clone came up many times. A much bigger clone sits one base away, suggesting this may be a read error. DNA of the CDR3: TGTGCCAGCAGCCTTGGATACCGGGACAACGGGCAGTACTTC. Translating it yields CASSLGYRDNGQYF. The chain combines TRBV27 with TRBJ2-7; D might be TRBD1 (6 bases). V shed 6 bases and J shed 9 bases, with 21 bases lying between them. This CDR3 has 14 residues. Per the germline V gene, CDR1 is MNHEY and CDR2 is SMNVEV (reference sequence).

This clone has ten or more counts. J is TRBJ2-7 and V is TRBV2; TRBD2 might be the D (5 bases). CDR3 length: 16 amino acids. Germline lookup yields CDR1 SNHLY and CDR2 FYNNEI. V was shortened by 5 bases and J by 2 bases, with 19 bases between the two germline ends. CDR3 protein: CASSPGEGREPYEQYF. As DNA, the CDR3 is TGTGCCAGCAGTCCGGGTGAGGGTCGAGAACCCTACGAGCAGTACTTC.

Only a few counts were recorded for this clone. This chain uses TRBV15 with TRBJ1-1, with D unresolved. There are 14 residues in the CDR3. V was clipped by 0 bases and J by 4 bases, with 9 bases between them. Germline V gene sequence: CDR1 LNHNV, CDR2 YYDKDF (reference sequence). The DNA of the CDR3 is TGTGCCACCAGCAGAGATTCGGCAGGCACTGAAGCTTTCTTT. It is translated as CATSRDSAGTEAFF.